This T cell receptor (beta chain) was obtained from a study of OX40 agonist ivuxolimab in advanced cancers. Looking at the study overall: Ivuxolimab, an antibody acting as an agonist of OX40 (CD134), was used to treat patients.

Generated by immunoSEQ multiplex PCR, the TCRdb table keeps only in-frame clones and is missing some. The table records about 85,000 clones, just over 85% of them present only once. Sequenced here: CD4+ or CD8+ T cells sorted from blood, sampled in a trial of the OX40 agonist ivuxolimab. The clonotype comes from an adult with an advanced solid tumor such as melanoma, head and neck, liver or kidney cancer.

The CDR3 spells CASSSDRLGNTEAFF. As DNA, the CDR3 is TGCGCCAGCAGCTCCGACAGGCTTGGAAACACTGAAGCTTTCTTT. The V and J genes are TRBV5-1 and TRBJ1-1; TRBD1 is a possible D gene (6 bases). The germline gives CDR1 SGHRS, CDR2 YFSETQ. This CDR3 comprises 15 residues. V dropped 3 bases and J dropped 2 bases, with 14 bases sitting between them.